The TCR beta chain described here comes from a study of identical twins. MiXCR, run by TCRdb on the 5' RACE reads, gives a single entry per CDR3 protein. The sample includes around 490,000 distinct CDR3 sequences, nearly 15% of them seen just once. This clonotype appeared a few times. What it binds is not known. Whole-study results and caveats: Reduced insertions were recorded for abundant cord blood beta clonotypes, with no such pattern in memory repertoires.

The V gene's germline CDR1 is DFQATT and CDR2 SNEGSKA (reference sequence). The CDR3 totals 17 residues. V was pared by 0 bases and J by 1 base, with 19 bases between. The same sample was also studied in work on yellow fever vaccine responses in identical twins.

The rearrangement joins TRBV20-1 to TRBJ2-7, with D tentatively TRBD1 (6 bases). The clonotype comes from a woman in her late teens or twenties in good health. The sequencing sample was made of CD4+ T cells sorted from blood. The CDR3 DNA sequence: TGCAGTGCTAGAGATGTCTCGGGGCAGGGGACGTCCTACGAGCAGTACTTC. Translated: CSARDVSGQGTSYEQYF.